This TCR beta chain was sequenced during a study of response to subunit inactivated influenza vaccine. Overall study results and limits: A suggestion made by the authors is that each seasonal influenza vaccination recruits few new T cells.

Via MiXCR, TCRdb re-called the RT-PCR reads, giving one row per CDR3 protein. The sample contains roughly 500,000 distinct CDR3 sequences, 16% of which appear only once. CDR3 length equals 15 residues. CDR1 is DFQATT and CDR2 is SNEGSKA in the germline V gene (reference sequence). Germline trimming cut 2 bases from V and 2 bases from J; bases unmatched to any gene: 9. This clonotype was found a few times. Its target is unknown. The chain uses TRBV20-1 and TRBJ2-7; 7 nucleotides match TRBD1. The clonotype was recovered from a man aged 45 to 70 who received an inactivated influenza vaccine. The sequences come from CD4+ T cells sorted from PBMCs, collected less than 30 months after vaccination. The CDR3, as DNA: TGCAGTGCTAGACCCTTACGGGACAGTCCCTACGAGCAGTACTTC. This sequence encodes CSARPLRDSPYEQYF.